This entry lists 18 T cell receptor beta chains sequenced from one sample in a study of blood T cells in healthy people across ages. The second PCR ran roughly 7 to 12 cycles with a sample-barcoded 5' primer and J-beta primers. TCRdb re-called the 5' RACE reads with MiXCR, one entry per CDR3 protein. There are under 850,000 distinct CDR3 sequences in the sample; about 36% occur only once, and 10% to 15% lies in the top ten. Sequenced sample: blood. The receptor set was obtained from a young man in good health.

As concerns this clonotype: This sequence may be a read error, since a much larger clone differs from it by one base. The chain couples TRBV11-1 to TRBJ2-5; D is ambiguous. Germline loops: CDR1 SGHAT, CDR2 FQDESV (reference sequence). The CDR3 consists of 13 residues. CDR3 sequence (DNA): TGTGCCAGCAGCATGGGAAGCCAAGAGACCCAGGACTTC. Its translation is CASSMGSQETQDF.

This chain uses TRBV12-3 or TRBV12-4 with TRBJ2-2; D is ambiguous. Trimming took 5 bases from V and 0 from J, leaving 10 bases between them. The CDR3 contains 15 residues. CDR3 protein: CASSPQMTNTGELFF. In DNA, the CDR3 is TGTGCCAGCAGTCCGCAGATGACGAACACCGGGGAGCTGTTTTTT.

There are a few counts of this clonotype. The CDR3 DNA sequence: TGTGCCAGCAGTTCAGGGGCGGTTGCCTCCTACGAGCAGTACTTC. Translating gives CASSSGAVASYEQYF. The chain couples TRBV6-2 or TRBV6-3 to TRBJ2-7; the D gene is possibly TRBD1 (6 bases). The CDR3 sequence is 15 residues long. V lost 4 bases and J lost 0, with 13 bases in between. Looked up from germline, CDR1 is MNHEY and CDR2 is SVGEGT.

This clonotype showed up just a few times. This chain joins TRBV19 and TRBJ1-6; D gene ambiguous. V lost 6 bases to trimming and J lost 11 bases, with 14 bases between them. The CDR3 totals 13 residues. CDR1 is LNHDA, CDR2 SQIVND, per germline (reference sequence). Here the CDR3 DNA reads TGTGCCAGTAGCACAACGGCGAGGGCACCCCTCCACTTT. Protein: CASSTTARAPLHF.

The V and J genes are TRBV5-1 and TRBJ2-2; D perhaps matches TRBD2 (6 bases). Germline V gene sequence: CDR1 SGHRS, CDR2 YFSETQ. The V gene lost 0 bases and the J gene lost 2 bases, with 14 bases spanning the gap. The CDR3 contains 17 residues. DNA of the CDR3: TGCGCCAGCAGCTTGGCCGTTGGGACTGGCAACACCGGGGAGCTGTTTTTT. It yields the protein CASSLAVGTGNTGELFF.

This clonotype has more than one count but fewer than ten. J is TRBJ2-7 and V is TRBV4-2; D assignment may be TRBD1 or TRBD2 (5 bases each). Germline V gene data show CDR1 as LGHNA and CDR2 as YNFKEQ. The CDR3 is 12 amino acids. Trimming removed 0 bases from V and 5 bases from J, with 5 bases in between. The CDR3 bases are TGTGCCAGCAGCCAAGAGGGGGACGAGCAGTACTTC. Translating it yields CASSQEGDEQYF.

This clonotype occurred a few times. The chain combines TRBV3-1 with TRBJ1-4, with D perhaps TRBD1 (6 bases). Germline V CDR1 and CDR2: LGHDT, YNNKEL (reference sequence). V lost 4 bases to trimming and J lost 15 bases, with 15 bases between them. The CDR3 has 12 amino acids. The CDR3 coding sequence is TGTGCCAGCAGCCGTACCCGGGACATGGTGTTTTTT. It translates to CASSRTRDMVFF.

This clonotype was seen repeatedly, ten times or more. The chain uses TRBV27 and TRBJ2-1; TRBD2 matches 10 bases. The CDR3 covers 19 residues. Germline V gene sequence: CDR1 MNHEY, CDR2 SMNVEV (reference sequence). J was trimmed by 3 bases and V by 3 bases; bases with no gene match: 14. CDR3 coding DNA: TGTGCCAGCAGTTTCTTATACGAGGGGCTAGCGGGGGACTACAATGAGCAGTTCTTC. Protein product: CASSFLYEGLAGDYNEQFF.

This rearrangement joins TRBV20-1 to TRBJ2-3; D ambiguous. Looked up from germline, CDR1 is DFQATT and CDR2 is SNEGSKA (reference sequence). Trimming removed 5 bases from V and 4 bases from J, with 13 bases in between. The CDR3 length is 13 residues. In nucleotides, the CDR3 is TGCAGTGCTGTGGTTCCTAGTTCAGATACGCAGTATTTT. It encodes CSAVVPSSDTQYF.

This clonotype was seen ten or more times. The rearrangement uses TRBV20-1 and TRBJ2-5, with D perhaps matching TRBD2 (6 bases). The CDR3 covers 14 residues. From germline, CDR1 is DFQATT and CDR2 SNEGSKA (reference sequence). V was shortened by 6 bases and J by 11 bases, with 25 bases between the two germline ends. In nucleotides, the CDR3 is TGCAGTGCCAGGGACTTCCAAGGCTACAATGAGCAGTACTTC. Translating it yields CSARDFQGYNEQYF.

Notes on this clonotype: A much larger clone lies a single base off, so this may be a read error. The V gene is TRBV7-9, the J gene TRBJ1-2, with 7 bases aligning to TRBD1. CDR1 and CDR2 (germline): SEHNR, FQNEAQ (reference sequence). The CDR3 covers 13 residues. The chain's CDR3 is CASSPDRDYGHTF. The CDR3 nucleotides read TGTGCCAGCAGCCCAGACAGGGATTATGGCCACACCTTC.

Points on this clonotype: Since a much larger clone is just one base distant, this may be a read error. This chain uses TRBV9 with TRBJ2-1; a weak D match, TRBD2 (6 bases). Germline V gives CDR1 SGDLS, CDR2 YYNGEE. The CDR3 covers 16 residues. The CDR3 coding sequence is TGTGCCAGCAGCCCAAAACGGGAGTTCACCTACAATGAGCGGTTCTTC. It codes for CASSPKREFTYNERFF.

This clonotype showed up just a few times. The chain combines TRBV9 with TRBJ2-1, with D perhaps TRBD2 (6 bases). The CDR3 consists of 13 residues. Trimming removed 0 bases at V and 10 bases at J, with 11 bases between. CDR1 SGDLS and CDR2 YYNGEE come from the germline V gene. The CDR3 protein is CASSVDIAAEQFF. The DNA for the CDR3 is TGTGCCAGCAGCGTAGACATAGCGGCCGAGCAGTTCTTC. The whole variable domain, filled in from reference TRBV9 and TRBJ2-1, reads DSGVTQTPKHLITATGQRVTLRCSPRSGDLSVYWYQQSLDQGLQFLIQYYNGEERAKGNILERFSAQQFPDLHSELNLSSLELGDSALYFCASSVDIAAEQFFGPGTRLTVL.

J is TRBJ2-3 and V is TRBV9, with TRBD2 identical over 9 bases. The junction had 16 bases not matched to a gene; V was cut back by 5 bases and J by 3 bases. The germline V gene encodes CDR1 SGDLS and CDR2 YYNGEE. This CDR3 comprises 18 residues. CDR3 loop: CASSPPWGSGSRTDTQYF. Written as DNA, the CDR3 is TGTGCCAGCAGTCCCCCCTGGGGTAGCGGGAGTCGTACAGATACGCAGTATTTT.

As regards this clonotype: Just one base apart from a much larger clone, this may be a read error. This sequence joins TRBV9 and TRBJ1-2; 7 bases align to TRBD1. Germline assignment: CDR1 SGDLS and CDR2 YYNGEE. The CDR3 has 15 amino acids. Written as DNA, the CDR3 is TGTGCCGGCAGCGTCCGGGACAGAAACAACTATGGCTACACCTTC. This gives the protein CAGSVRDRNNYGYTF.

A few counts support this clonotype. The rearrangement links TRBV4-3 to TRBJ2-1; the match to TRBD2 covers 10 bases. Germline V gene data show CDR1 as LGHNA and CDR2 as YSLEER. The CDR3 extends over 15 amino acids. V gave up 1 base and J gave up 4 bases; unmatched junction bases: 1. The CDR3, as DNA: TGCGCCAGCAGCCAAGTACTAGCGGGATACAATGAGCAGTTCTTC. Amino acids: CASSQVLAGYNEQFF.

This rearrangement joins TRBV11-2 to TRBJ2-3; D is uncertain. In germline, CDR1 is SGHAT, CDR2 FQNNGV. The CDR3 runs 12 residues. The V end was cut by 3 bases, the J end by 6 bases, with 7 bases between. CDR3 sequence: CASSFVDDTQYF. The CDR3 nucleotides are TGTGCCAGCAGCTTTGTGGATGATACGCAGTATTTT.

The chain recombines TRBV4-1 with TRBJ2-7; no firm D call. The ends were cut back, 0 bases at V and 3 bases at J, with 12 bases in the middle. This CDR3 has 15 residues. Germline assignment: CDR1 MGHRA and CDR2 YSYEKL. The CDR3 region is CASSQEFQQIYEQYF. The CDR3 DNA reads TGCGCCAGCAGCCAAGAATTTCAACAGATCTACGAGCAGTACTTC.